This TCR beta chain was obtained from a study of CXCR3-negative and CXCR3-positive naive CD8 T cells. Study summary: Every library held about 1.5 +/- 0.3 million TRB reads, and the total came to about 135 million.

Study results and caveats: Memory CD8+ cells showed much lower diversity, while both naive subsets were comparably high.

Each CD8+ T cell subset was flow-sorted in triplicate. Every sort contained approximately 300,000 cells. Germline CDR1 and CDR2: SGHTA and FQGNSA. CDR3 length equals 14 residues. Concerning this clonotype itself: Its cognate antigen is unknown.

The method, 5' RACE with UMI labels, was used to prepare the TRB cDNA libraries. No DNA is given; TCRdb re-called the 5' RACE reads and lists each CDR3 protein once. The sample data list tens of thousands of distinct CDR3 sequences. The material sequenced was memory CD8+ T cells from blood. V gene TRBV7-2 combines with J gene TRBJ2-7; TCRdb picks TRBD1, but there is no DNA to check that call. The TCR sequence derives from a human donor in good health. Some clones in this sample may be carry-over from other donors' samples. The CDR3 is CASSGWTGDYEQYF.